This is a list of T cell receptor beta chains from one sample in a study of shared clonotypes between healthy human individuals. Only in-frame clones appear in the TCRdb table, and some are missing; sequencing was by immunoSEQ multiplex PCR. The sample lists around 2,000,000 clones, about 95% seen once, with approximately 0.13% in the top ten. Material for sequencing was naive CD4+ T cells sorted from blood. Receptor source: a young man in good health. Each CDR3 is given with its conserved first and last residue. The order of the fields is V gene, J gene, clone size, D gene, CDR3 DNA, CDR3 protein. The D gene is left open where the match is weak. Size values are once, few and many counts, or a class for expanded clones, and some rows have none.

TRBV4-1	TRBJ2-7	NA	NA	TGCGCCAGCAGCCAAGGTCAGGCGAGCTCCTACGAGCAGTACTTC	CASSQGQASSYEQYF
TRBV12-5	TRBJ2-3	NA	NA	TGTGCTAGTGTCCTGGGGGGCACAGATACGCAGTATTTT	CASVLGGTDTQYF
TRBV7-9	TRBJ2-5	NA	NA	TGTGCCAGCAGCTTCGGACTGACCCACAACGGAGAGACCCAGTACTTC	CASSFGLTHNGETQYF
TRBV6-5	TRBJ2-7	NA	NA	TGTGCCAGCACTAGGGGGGAGAACGAGCAGTACTTC	CASTRGENEQYF
TRBV7-2	TRBJ2-1	NA	NA	TGTGCCAGCAGCTATAGGGGCCAGCGGGTCGATGAGCAGTTCTTC	CASSYRGQRVDEQFF
TRBV6-5	TRBJ1-3	once	TRBD1	TGTGCCAGCAGTAGACGGACAGGGGCTGGAAACACCATATATTTT	CASSRRTGAGNTIYF
TRBV19	TRBJ1-2	NA	NA	TGTGCCAGTAGACTGGACCTCAACTATGGCTACACCTTC	CASRLDLNYGYTF
TRBV7-9	TRBJ2-2	NA	NA	TGTGCCAGCAGCTTACAGGGAGATGCCGGGGAGCTGTTTTTT	CASSLQGDAGELFF
TRBV5-1	TRBJ1-4	NA	TRBD1	TGCGCCAGCAGCTTGGGGGGACAGGGGCGAGGTGAAAAACTGTTTTTT	CASSLGGQGRGEKLFF
TRBV7-2	TRBJ2-2	NA	NA	TGTGCCAGCACGGGGACGCTGAACACCGGGGAGCTGTTTTTT	CASTGTLNTGELFF
TRBV4-1	TRBJ2-7	NA	TRBD1	TGCGCCAGCAGCCAAGATAGTCCAGGGGGCTACGAGCAGTACTTC	CASSQDSPGGYEQYF
TRBV7-7	TRBJ2-2	NA	NA	TGTGCTAGCAGCGCGTTGACTGCGAACACCGGGGAGCTGTTTTTT	CASSALTANTGELFF
TRBV7-9	TRBJ1-3	NA	TRBD1	TGTGCCAGCAGCTTAGAGGGGGCGTTAGGCCGGAGCACCATATATTTT	CASSLEGALGRSTIYF
TRBV2	TRBJ1-2	few	NA	TGTGCCAGCAGTGAAGAATATGGCTACACCTTC	CASSEEYGYTF
TRBV5-1	TRBJ2-5	NA	TRBD2	TGCGCCAGCAGCTTGGCGGGACTAGAGAGCGAGACCCAGTACTTC	CASSLAGLESETQYF